The 20 T cell receptor beta chains given below trace back to one sample, sequenced in a study of CD8+CD57+ T cells in acquired aplastic anemia. Patients who underwent sequencing had shown CD8+CD57+ cell expansion by flow cytometry. Genomic DNA, serving as template, underwent TCR beta VDJ and CDR3 profiling. Each CDR3 protein is one row after TCRdb ran MiXCR on the reads. This repertoire shows more than 150,000 distinct CDR3 sequences, just under 50% found once; its top ten account for over 7.5%. The sequenced sample was sorted CD4+, CD8+, or CD8+CD57+ T cells (not recorded which) from PBMCs. These TCRs come from a human donor with aplastic anemia.

The chain uses TRBV7-9 and TRBJ1-1, with D possibly matching TRBD1 (5 bases). The CDR3 has 15 residues. Germline V gene lookup returns CDR1 SEHNR and CDR2 FQNEAQ (reference sequence). V was pared by 5 bases and J by 3 bases, with 16 bases between. CDR3 sequence: CASSPGDGGDTEAFF. CDR3 nucleotides: TGTGCCAGCAGCCCTGGAGACGGAGGGGACACTGAAGCTTTCTTT.

This clonotype was counted at least ten times. This chain joins TRBV20-1 and TRBJ2-3; the D gene is possibly TRBD2 (6 bases). Trimming cost V 1 base and J 0 bases, with 11 bases left between them. The CDR3 has 15 residues. Per germline, CDR1 DFQATT and CDR2 SNEGSKA (reference sequence). This CDR3 reads CSARARDLSTDTQYF. The DNA for the CDR3 is TGCAGTGCTAGAGCCCGGGACTTAAGCACAGATACGCAGTATTTT.

This clonotype was counted a few times. The chain uses TRBV20-1 and TRBJ2-1; D is possibly TRBD1 or TRBD2 (5 bases each). The V gene lost 3 bases and the J gene lost 6 bases, with 12 bases spanning the gap. The CDR3 runs 13 residues. The germline V gene has CDR1 DFQATT and CDR2 SNEGSKA (reference sequence). The CDR3 loop is CSARGVFLNEQFF. CDR3 DNA sequence: TGCAGTGCTAGGGGGGTTTTTCTCAATGAGCAGTTCTTC.

In its sample, this clonotype was seen a few times. The chain recombines TRBV10-3 with TRBJ1-3, with a weak D call TRBD1 (5 bases). The CDR3 totals 13 residues. The V end lost 6 bases, the J end lost 8 bases, and 14 bases lay between the germline ends. Germline V lookup: CDR1 ENHRY, CDR2 SYGVKD. The CDR3 reads CAIRQDPFDTIYF. Written as DNA, the CDR3 is TGTGCCATCAGACAGGACCCTTTTGACACCATATATTTT.

This chain connects TRBV4-1 to TRBJ2-1, with unresolved D. Per the germline V gene, CDR1 is MGHRA and CDR2 is YSYEKL. The CDR3 is 16 residues long. V shed 2 bases and J shed 8 bases, with 19 bases lying between them. The CDR3 protein is CASSQRADISLHEQFF. The CDR3 DNA follows: TGCGCCAGCAGCCAACGGGCGGATATATCCCTTCATGAGCAGTTCTTC.

The chain has TRBV7-9 and TRBJ2-1; perhaps D is TRBD1 or TRBD2 (6 bases each). The CDR3 runs to 16 residues. V was cut by 6 bases and J by 4 bases, with 19 bases left in between. Looked up from germline, CDR1 is SEHNR and CDR2 is FQNEAQ (reference sequence). This CDR3 reads CASSPWGARAYNEQFF. CDR3 nucleotides: TGTGCCAGCAGTCCCTGGGGGGCCAGAGCGTACAATGAGCAGTTCTTC.

This chain's CDR3 is CATHALTGVNYEQYF. The CDR3 nucleotides read TGTGCCACCCATGCCTTAACAGGGGTGAACTACGAGCAGTACTTC. The chain has TRBV7-9 and TRBJ2-7; the match to TRBD1 covers 7 bases. CDR1 SEHNR and CDR2 FQNEAQ come from the germline V gene (reference sequence). CDR3 length: 15 residues. The J segment lost 3 bases and the V segment lost 10 bases, leaving 15 bases of the junction unmatched.

J is TRBJ2-1 and V is TRBV20-1, with 13 bases identical to TRBD2. J gave up 8 bases and V 5 bases, and 6 bases lay outside the gene matches. Per the germline V gene, CDR1 is DFQATT and CDR2 is SNEGSKA (reference sequence). This CDR3 spans 14 amino acids. The CDR3 here is CSAPRLAGGHEQFF. The DNA for the CDR3 is TGCAGTGCTCCTCGACTAGCGGGAGGCCATGAGCAGTTCTTC.

This clonotype was observed at least ten times. The rearrangement joins TRBV24-1 to TRBJ2-3; 7 nucleotides align to TRBD2. V lost 5 bases to trimming and J lost 5 bases; unmatched junction nucleotides: 3. CDR3 length equals 13 residues. Germline CDR1 is KGHDR and CDR2 is SFDVKD. CDR3 in amino acids: CATSVTGGDTQYF. CDR3 nucleotide sequence: TGTGCCACCAGTGTAACGGGAGGAGATACGCAGTATTTT.

The genes are TRBV6-1 and TRBJ2-2; D is possibly TRBD2 (6 bases). The CDR3 consists of 13 residues. The germline V gene has CDR1 MNHNS and CDR2 SASEGT. The ends were cut back, 5 bases at V and 5 bases at J, with 9 bases in the middle. The CDR3 protein is CASSMTRTGELFF. CDR3 DNA: TGTGCCAGCAGTATGACTAGGACCGGGGAGCTGTTTTTT.

The chain combines TRBV29-1 with TRBJ2-2; D could derive from TRBD1 or TRBD2 (5 bases each). Trimming left V 7 bases short and J 6 bases short, with 18 bases between. In germline, CDR1 is SQVTM, CDR2 ANQGSEA. The CDR3 contains 14 residues. CDR3 coding DNA: TGCAGCGCGCGAGGAGGACGGGGCGCCGGGGAGCTGTTTTTT. As protein: CSARGGRGAGELFF.

This clonotype was picked up a small number of times. This chain joins TRBV5-1 and TRBJ1-2; weak D call: TRBD1 (6 bases). The CDR3 sequence is 15 residues long. Per the germline V gene, CDR1 is SGHRS and CDR2 is YFSETQ. V lost 4 bases to trimming and J lost 4 bases, with 17 bases between them. In DNA, the CDR3 is TGCGCCAGCAGCCCGGGAGGGGGGGATCTCTATGGCTACACCTTC. It codes for CASSPGGGDLYGYTF. Combining the CDR3 with reference TRBV5-1 and TRBJ1-2 gives the whole variable domain KAGVTQTPRYLIKTRGQQVTLSCSPISGHRSVSWYQQTPGQGLQFLFEYFSETQRNKGNFPGRFSGRQFSNSRSEMNVSTLELGDSALYLCASSPGGGDLYGYTFGSGTRLTVV.

This chain joins TRBV5-8 and TRBJ2-7; D call uncertain. The CDR3 extends over 12 amino acids. Between the trimmed V and J ends, which lost 1 base and 5 bases, there was a span of 7 bases. Germline V lookup: CDR1 SGHTS, CDR2 YDEGEE. The CDR3 region has the DNA TGTGCCAGCAGCTTGCCCGAAAACGAGCAGTACTTC. Translating gives CASSLPENEQYF.

The rearrangement links TRBV11-3 to TRBJ2-2, with D unclear. The CDR3 covers 13 residues. Trimming removed 5 bases from V and 5 bases from J, with 9 bases in between. Germline values: CDR1 SGHNT, CDR2 YENEEA. The DNA for the CDR3 is TGTGCCAGCAGCCCCGGGCCGACCGGGGAGCTGTTTTTT. It yields the protein CASSPGPTGELFF.

The chain recombines TRBV6-1 with TRBJ2-3, with D possibly matching TRBD2 (6 bases). The CDR3 runs to 15 residues. CDR1 is MNHNS, CDR2 SASEGT, per germline. Deletions cut 4 bases from V and 0 bases from J, with 11 bases between. Here the CDR3 DNA reads TGTGCCAGCAGTGGGAAAGGGACTAGCACAGATACGCAGTATTTT. Translated, it gives CASSGKGTSTDTQYF.

This chain links TRBV29-1 with TRBJ2-7; the D is unclear. Germline V CDR1 and CDR2: SQVTM, ANQGSEA. CDR3 length: 15 residues. The V gene lost 6 bases and the J gene lost 2 bases, with 20 bases spanning the gap. CDR3 loop: CSVSPSGRVAYEQYF. CDR3 DNA: TGCAGCGTAAGCCCTTCAGGCCGTGTGGCCTACGAGCAGTACTTC.

Regarding this clonotype: This may arise from a read error, as a much more abundant clone is one base away. This chain links TRBV5-4 with TRBJ1-3; D call uncertain. The CDR3 loop spans 13 amino acids. The V gene's germline CDR1 is SGHNT and CDR2 YYREEE (reference sequence). Trimming pared 4 bases from V and 4 bases from J, leaving 9 bases between. CDR3: CASSLSRGNTIYF. The CDR3 region has the DNA TGTGCCAGCAGCCTGTCGCGAGGAAACACCATATATTTT.

This clonotype was detected only a few times. V gene TRBV29-1 combines with J gene TRBJ2-7, with 9 bases identical to TRBD2. The CDR3 length is 15 residues. Germline assignment: CDR1 SQVTM and CDR2 ANQGSEA. V lost 2 bases to trimming and J lost 3 bases; unmatched junction nucleotides: 8. The CDR3: CSVELGGRAGYEQYF. The CDR3 nucleotides are TGCAGCGTTGAATTGGGCGGGAGGGCCGGCTACGAGCAGTACTTC.

This clonotype was picked up many times. The chain joins TRBV7-9 to TRBJ1-3; D might be TRBD1 (6 bases). Germline CDR1 reads SEHNR; CDR2 reads FQNEAQ (reference sequence). V gave up 5 bases and J gave up 2 bases, with 13 bases separating them. There are 15 residues in the CDR3. The CDR3 DNA follows: TGTGCCAGCAGCAAGGGGGAGACAACTGGAAACACCATATATTTT. Translating it yields CASSKGETTGNTIYF.

The table lists this clonotype with many counts. The chain employs TRBV5-6 and TRBJ1-2; D remains ambiguous. V was clipped by 0 bases and J by 8 bases, with 8 bases between them. Germline V gene data show CDR1 as SGHDT and CDR2 as YYEEEE. CDR3 length equals 12 residues. CDR3 amino acids: CASSLGEGGYTF. The CDR3 DNA reads as TGTGCCAGCAGCTTGGGGGAGGGAGGCTACACCTTC.